A single sample gave rise to the 14 T cell receptor beta chains below, sequenced in a study of cytomegalovirus exposure and HLA in healthy donors. PCR involved 60 Vbeta and 13 Jbeta primers. Profiled with immunoSEQ multiplex PCR; TCRdb holds only in-frame clones, not every one. The sample yields under 100,000 clones, more than 70% seen once. Specimen: PBMCs. These receptors all stem from a man aged 40-49 years in good health and CMV-seronegative.

This clone is a singleton in its sample. The rearrangement uses TRBV6-5 and TRBJ2-7, with D possibly being TRBD2 (5 bases). Germline CDR1 MNHEY, CDR2 SVGAGI. The CDR3 spans 14 residues. Trimming took 2 bases from V and 6 from J, leaving 14 bases between them. The CDR3 DNA reads as TGTGCCAGCAGTTACGAGGGAGACGTGGGCGAGCAGTACTTC. Its protein is CASSYEGDVGEQYF.

CDR3: CASSLDLAGGPREQYF. The CDR3 nucleotides read TGCGCCAGCAGCTTGGACCTAGCGGGGGGGCCAAGAGAGCAGTACTTC. The rearrangement links TRBV5-1 to TRBJ2-7; 12 positions match TRBD2. Germline V gives CDR1 SGHRS, CDR2 YFSETQ. Trimming took 0 bases from V and 7 from J; bases not matched to a gene: 8. CDR3 size: 16 residues.

J is TRBJ2-5 and V is TRBV7-3, with 8 bases identical to TRBD2. The CDR3 spans 15 residues. The V gene's germline CDR1 is SGHTA and CDR2 FQGTGA. Losses at the gene ends were 0 bases for V and 5 bases for J; bases not matched to a gene: 5. CDR3 sequence reads: CASSLTAGGRETQYF. The CDR3 coding sequence is TGTGCCAGCAGCTTAACGGCGGGGGGTCGGGAGACCCAGTACTTC.

V gene TRBV19 combines with J gene TRBJ2-3; 11 bases are shared with TRBD1. CDR3 length: 13 residues. V gave up 7 bases and J gave up 10 bases; unmatched junction bases: 7. CDR1 LNHDA and CDR2 SQIVND come from the germline V gene (reference sequence). CDR3 in DNA: TGTGCCAGTAAGGGACAGGGGGGCCCCCCGCAGTATTTT. This gives the protein CASKGQGGPPQYF.

This clone was picked up one time. Compared with germline, one end of the junction differs, possibly owing to a read error. The gene calls are TRBV7-8 and TRBJ1-6, with 8 bases lining up with TRBD1. Germline V gene lookup returns CDR1 SGHVS and CDR2 FQNEAQ. The CDR3 contains 16 residues. The CDR3, as DNA: TGTGCCAGCAGCTTAGCCCACAGGGGGTTAGGTTCACCCCCCCACTTT. It translates to CASSLAHRGLGSPPHF.

The chain combines TRBV4-1 with TRBJ2-5; 8 positions agree with TRBD1. The CDR3 covers 16 residues. Germline lookup yields CDR1 MGHRA and CDR2 YSYEKL. Losses at the gene ends were 4 bases for V and 5 bases for J; bases not matched to a gene: 12. The CDR3, as DNA: TGCGCCAGCAGCCGGCTCCAGACAGGGGTTGGGGAGACCCAGTACTTC. Translated, it gives CASSRLQTGVGETQYF.

The rearrangement uses TRBV6-4 and TRBJ1-1; weak D call: TRBD1 (5 bases). Germline CDR1 reads MRHNA; CDR2 reads SNTAGT. The ends were cut back, 4 bases at V and 4 bases at J, with 10 bases in the middle. The CDR3 length is 13 residues. DNA for the CDR3: TGTGCCAGCAGTGCCCGCGGGGGCACTGAAGCTTTCTTT. Translating gives CASSARGGTEAFF.

The genes are TRBV5-5 and TRBJ1-6; 7 nucleotides agree with TRBD1. V lost 4 bases, J lost 8 bases, and 6 bases stayed unmatched. This CDR3 spans 14 amino acids. Germline V gene lookup returns CDR1 SGHKS and CDR2 YYEKEE (reference sequence). The CDR3: CASSREGADSPLHF. CDR3 DNA: TGTGCCAGCAGCCGGGAGGGGGCTGATTCACCCCTCCACTTT.

The gene calls are TRBV30 and TRBJ1-2; D unclear. The germline gives CDR1 GTSNPN, CDR2 SVGIG (reference sequence). The CDR3 has 13 amino acids. Trimming stripped 2 bases from V and 4 bases from J, with 11 bases between. CDR3: CAWSPSGVYGYTF. The CDR3 DNA follows: TGTGCCTGGAGTCCATCTGGAGTCTATGGCTACACCTTC.

V gene TRBV6-1 combines with J gene TRBJ1-4; the D gene is possibly TRBD1 (6 bases). The germline gives CDR1 MNHNS, CDR2 SASEGT. CDR3 length: 15 residues. V dropped 5 bases and J dropped 8 bases, with 18 bases sitting between them. CDR3 sequence: CASSTPGETEEKLFF. DNA of the CDR3: TGTGCCAGCAGTACGCCAGGGGAGACAGAGGAAAAACTGTTTTTT.

This clone was seen only once. This chain connects TRBV6-6 to TRBJ1-2; D might be TRBD1 (5 bases). From germline, CDR1 is MNHNY and CDR2 SVGAGI (reference sequence). With 5 bases removed from V and 10 bases from J, the gap between germline ends came to 17 bases. This CDR3 region has 13 residues. Here the CDR3 reads CASSPSGGVDYTF. CDR3 DNA: TGTGCCAGCAGTCCCTCGGGGGGTGTAGACTACACCTTC.

This clone turned up a few times. This chain links TRBV7-2 with TRBJ1-2; D is perhaps TRBD1 (6 bases). The CDR3 contains 14 residues. Germline values: CDR1 SGHTA, CDR2 FQGNSA. With 1 base removed from V and 8 bases from J, the gap between germline ends came to 14 bases. CDR3 DNA sequence: TGTGCCAGCAGCTTAGAACAGGGTGCGGAAGGCTACACCTTC. Translation gives CASSLEQGAEGYTF.

This clone came up a few times. The V gene is TRBV7-2, the J gene TRBJ2-3, with no clear D. Germline V gene lookup returns CDR1 SGHTA and CDR2 FQGNSA. The CDR3 extends over 14 amino acids. Trimming left V 6 bases short and J 4 bases short, with 14 bases between. CDR3 DNA: TGTGCCAGCAGTCTTAATCGTTGGCCAGATACGCAGTATTTT. Protein product: CASSLNRWPDTQYF.

The table lists this clone with a few counts. Other DNA variants within this sample encode the same CDR3. This chain joins TRBV7-6 and TRBJ2-7; tentative D call: TRBD2 (5 bases). The CDR3 has 12 residues. The germline V gene has CDR1 SGHVS and CDR2 FNYEAQ. Trimming shortened V by 1 base and J by 5 bases, and 6 bases separated the two germline ends. The CDR3 bases are TGTGCCAGCAGCTTAGTGAGGGACGAGCAGTACTTC. Amino acids: CASSLVRDEQYF. Together with reference TRBV7-6 and TRBJ2-7, the CDR3 gives the full variable domain: GAGVSQSPRYKVTKRGQDVALRCDPISGHVSLYWYRQALGQGPEFLTYFNYEAQQDKSGLPNDRFSAERPEGSISTLTIQRTEQRDSAMYRCASSLVRDEQYFGPGTRLTVT.